Listed below are T cell receptor beta chains from one sample, sequenced in a study of vaccination effects on CD4 cells after COVID-19. These receptors have no identified antigens. Assay used: immunoSEQ multiplex PCR; TCRdb lists only in-frame clones, some missing. The table lists about 44,000 clones, 76% of them singletons. Sequences were derived from CD4+ T cells from PBMCs cultured without peptide, sampled after COVID-19 vaccination. Receptors were obtained from a human donor who had a prior SARS-CoV-2 infection. CDR3s include the opening cysteine and the closing phenylalanine or tryptophan. A D gene is named only where the DNA matches it firmly. Only some rows state a clone size, as once, few, many or a class for expanded clones.

d_call clone_size j_call v_call cdr3_aa cdr3_nt
- - TRBJ1-2 TRBV19 CASSGAGGVFGYTF TGTGCCAGTAGTGGCGCGGGGGGCGTCTTTGGCTACACCTTC
- - TRBJ2-3 TRBV5-1 CASSLLVSTDTQYF TGCGCCAGCAGCTTGTTGGTCAGCACAGATACGCAGTATTTT
TRBD1 - TRBJ1-1 TRBV4-2 CASSRQGAYTEAFF TGTGCCAGCAGCCGACAGGGGGCGTACACTGAAGCTTTCTTT
TRBD1 - TRBJ2-7 TRBV13 CASSLLIRQGSPTSYEQYF TGTGCCAGCAGCCTACTCATCAGACAGGGTAGCCCCACAAGCTACGAGCAGTACTTC
- many TRBJ2-7 TRBV19 CASRRRGSGNEQYF TGTGCCAGTAGACGTCGGGGGAGTGGAAACGAGCAGTACTTC
TRBD2 - TRBJ2-3 TRBV9 CASSRTSGLTDTQYF TGTGCCAGCAGTAGGACTAGCGGACTCACAGATACGCAGTATTTT
TRBD2 - TRBJ2-1 TRBV18 CASSPSLAGNRDNEQFF TGTGCCAGCTCACCATCCCTAGCGGGAAATCGCGACAATGAGCAGTTCTTC
TRBD1 - TRBJ2-3 TRBV24-1 CATSDSGGADTQYF TGTGCCACCAGTGACTCAGGGGGCGCGGATACGCAGTATTTT
- - TRBJ2-6 TRBV4-2 CASSQDLGSANVLTF TGTGCCAGCAGCCAAGATCTGGGGAGCGCCAACGTCCTGACTTTC
TRBD2 - TRBJ2-7 TRBV6-1 CASSEGLAVPREQYF TGTGCCAGCAGTGAAGGACTAGCGGTCCCGCGGGAGCAGTACTTC
- - TRBJ1-5 TRBV6-4 CAIPRGGQPQHF TGTGCCATACCCCGGGGTGGCCAGCCCCAGCATTTT
TRBD1 - TRBJ2-3 TRBV7-3 CASRATGTTDTQYF TGTGCCAGCAGGGCGACAGGGACGACAGATACGCAGTATTTT
- - TRBJ1-1 TRBV30 CAWSVQGSAEAFF TGTGCCTGGAGTGTACAGGGTTCTGCTGAAGCTTTCTTT
- - TRBJ1-1 TRBV18 CASSPSFGDSAFF TGTGCCAGCTCACCGTCATTTGGGGATTCAGCTTTCTTT
- - TRBJ1-1 TRBV6-5 CASSYWAGTMNTEAFF TGTGCCAGCAGTTACTGGGCAGGGACTATGAACACTGAAGCTTTCTTT
- - TRBJ1-3 TRBV7-9 CASIQGSGNTIYF TGTGCCAGTATACAGGGCTCTGGAAACACCATATATTTT
- - TRBJ1-2 TRBV2 CASSIRGGGYGYTF TGTGCCAGCAGTATTCGGGGAGGCGGCTATGGCTACACCTTC
- - TRBJ1-5 TRBV5-8 CASSSGRQRNQPQHF TGTGCCAGCAGTTCGGGACGGCAGCGCAATCAGCCCCAGCATTTT
- - TRBJ1-1 TRBV6-2/TRBV6-3 CASSYPRQGNTEAFF TGTGCCAGCAGTTACCCCCGGCAGGGAAACACTGAAGCTTTCTTT